Presented here are 14 T cell receptor beta chains from one specimen sequenced in a study of cytomegalovirus exposure and HLA in healthy donors. The PCR used 60 Vbeta and 13 Jbeta primers. Only in-frame clones appear in the TCRdb table, and some are missing; sequencing was by immunoSEQ multiplex PCR. This sample has roughly 160,000 clones, with 80% found just once. Specimen: PBMCs. The receptors stem from a man aged 18 to 30 in good health and CMV-seropositive.

This clone was counted only a few times. The junction departs from germline at one end; a sequencing error may be responsible. This sequence joins TRBV4-2 and TRBJ2-4; no definite D call. Germline CDR1 LGHNA, CDR2 YNFKEQ. This CDR3 spans 15 amino acids. CDR3 DNA sequence: TGTGCCAGCAGCCCCCCTGGTCGAGCCAAAAACAGTCAGTACTTC. As protein: CASSPPGRAKNSQYF.

The count of this clone is one. V usage is TRBV12-2 and J usage is TRBJ1-2. TRBV12-2 is flagged as a pseudogene. This CDR3 is 16 amino acids long. The CDR3 reads CASRLGGYYVGGGYTF. CDR3 DNA: TGTGCAAGTCGCTTAGGAGGGTATTACGTTGGAGGTGGCTACACCTTC.

This clone came up once. J is TRBJ1-4 and V is TRBV5-1; 7 positions agree with TRBD1. The CDR3 length is 15 residues. Germline V gives CDR1 SGHRS, CDR2 YFSETQ. V trimming: 3 bases; J trimming: 7 bases; junction bases outside the gene matches: 9. CDR3 loop: CASSSGQVNGEKLFF. Here the CDR3 DNA reads TGCGCCAGCAGCTCCGGACAGGTGAACGGTGAAAAACTGTTTTTT.

The J gene is TRBJ1-2, the V gene TRBV9, with D tentatively TRBD1 (5 bases). Germline V gene sequence: CDR1 SGDLS, CDR2 YYNGEE. Between the trimmed V and J ends, which lost 0 bases and 2 bases, there was a span of 8 bases. The CDR3 contains 14 residues. The CDR3 DNA is TGTGCCAGCAGCGTAGCTGGGGGGAACTATGGCTACACCTTC. Its translation is CASSVAGGNYGYTF.

This chain links TRBV6-5 with TRBJ2-1; tentative D call: TRBD2 (6 bases). V lost 2 bases and J lost 4, with 9 bases in between. This CDR3 has 14 residues. Germline assignment: CDR1 MNHEY and CDR2 SVGAGI. CDR3 in amino acids: CASSYGDSYNEQFF. The CDR3 coding sequence is TGTGCCAGCAGTTACGGGGACTCTTACAATGAGCAGTTCTTC.

V is TRBV6-5 and J is TRBJ1-1; D unresolved. CDR3 length equals 12 residues. In germline, CDR1 is MNHEY, CDR2 SVGAGI. V lost 6 bases to trimming and J lost 7 bases, with 12 bases between them. The CDR3 sequence is CASRRNNLEAFF. The CDR3 DNA reads as TGTGCCAGCAGACGAAACAACCTTGAAGCTTTCTTT.

In the case of this clone: Additional DNA sequences in this sample encode the identical CDR3. The chain joins TRBV18 to TRBJ2-2; unclear D gene. Germline V gene lookup returns CDR1 KGHSH and CDR2 LQKENI. This CDR3 has 14 residues. The V end was cut by 0 bases, the J end by 7 bases, with 9 bases between. The CDR3 spells CASSPPQAVGELFF. CDR3 nucleotides: TGTGCCAGCTCACCACCCCAGGCTGTCGGGGAGCTGTTTTTT.

This chain links TRBV19 with TRBJ2-3, with 7 bases identical to TRBD2. CDR1 and CDR2 from the germline V gene are LNHDA and SQIVND (reference sequence). Germline trimming cut 3 bases from V and 5 bases from J; bases unmatched to any gene: 5. CDR3 length: 14 amino acids. The chain's CDR3 is CASSMAGVGDTQYF. CDR3 coding DNA: TGTGCCAGTAGTATGGCGGGAGTCGGAGATACGCAGTATTTT.

The CDR3 region is CASFRTYLTGKNTEAFF. In DNA, the CDR3 is TGTGCCAGCTTCCGCACCTACCTCACAGGGAAGAACACTGAAGCTTTCTTT. This chain links TRBV5-4 with TRBJ1-1; D may be TRBD1 (6 bases). V was trimmed by 7 bases and J by 1 base, leaving 23 bases between them. CDR3 length: 17 amino acids. From germline, CDR1 is SGHNT and CDR2 YYREEE (reference sequence). The full variable domain, rest sourced from reference TRBV5-4 and TRBJ1-1, is ETGVTQSPTHLIKTRGQQVTLRCSSQSGHNTVSWYQQALGQGPQFIFQYYREEENGRGNFPPRFSGLQFPNYSSELNVNALELDDSALYLCASFRTYLTGKNTEAFFGQGTRLTVV.

This chain connects TRBV7-9 to TRBJ2-7, with a tentative D call TRBD1 (5 bases). Trimming removed 5 bases from V and 2 bases from J, with 13 bases in between. This CDR3 is 14 amino acids long. Per germline, CDR1 SEHNR and CDR2 FQNEAQ (reference sequence). The CDR3 loop is CASSETEAAYEQYF. The CDR3 region has the DNA TGTGCCAGCAGCGAGACAGAGGCAGCCTACGAGCAGTACTTC.

The chain joins TRBV7-6 to TRBJ2-2; the match to TRBD1 covers 7 bases. Losses at the gene ends were 5 bases for V and 8 bases for J; bases not matched to a gene: 5. The CDR3 loop spans 13 amino acids. CDR1 and CDR2 (germline): SGHVS, FNYEAQ. The CDR3 here is CASSEQGSGELFF. The CDR3 region has the DNA TGTGCCAGCAGCGAACAGGGGTCGGGGGAGCTGTTTTTT.

The genes are TRBV29-1 and TRBJ2-2; TRBD2 aligns across 7 bases. The germline V gene encodes CDR1 SQVTM and CDR2 ANQGSEA. CDR3 length: 13 amino acids. The chain's CDR3 is CSSGGVNTGELFF. CDR3 nucleotide sequence: TGCAGTTCGGGGGGAGTTAACACCGGGGAGCTGTTTTTT.

This clone was recorded a few times. The gene calls are TRBV10-2 and TRBJ2-2; 12 bases are shared with TRBD1. With 0 bases clipped from V and 6 bases from J, the junction kept 5 bases outside the gene matches. The CDR3 has 17 amino acids. Germline CDR1 WSHSY, CDR2 SAAADI. The CDR3, as DNA: TGCGCCAGCAGTGAGTCCATGGGGACAGGGGGCCCCGGGGAGCTGTTTTTT. Its translation: CASSESMGTGGPGELFF.

This chain joins TRBV11-3 and TRBJ2-1; TRBD2 agrees at 13 bases. Germline values: CDR1 SGHNT, CDR2 YENEEA. Trimming took 5 bases from V and 8 from J; bases not matched to a gene: 6. CDR3 length: 15 residues. The CDR3 protein is CASSATSGGAYEQFF. The CDR3 coding sequence is TGTGCCAGCAGCGCCACTAGCGGGGGGGCCTATGAGCAGTTCTTC.